These 6 T cell receptor beta chains share one sample of origin, sequenced in a study of cytomegalovirus exposure and HLA in healthy donors. Sequenced by immunoSEQ multiplex PCR; TCRdb stores in-frame clones only, minus some. The sample contains 150,000 to 200,000 clones, 85% of which appear only once. The specimen sequenced was PBMCs. All receptors come from a man between 18 and 35 years old in good health and CMV-seropositive.

The chain combines TRBV7-8 with TRBJ2-7; TRBD1 aligns across 8 bases. This CDR3 comprises 15 residues. Germline values: CDR1 SGHVS, CDR2 FQNEAQ. V gave up 3 bases and J gave up 6 bases; unmatched junction bases: 10. The CDR3 protein is CASSFLQQGEGEQYF. CDR3 nucleotide sequence: TGTGCCAGCAGCTTCCTCCAACAGGGGGAAGGCGAGCAGTACTTC.

V usage is TRBV28 and J usage is TRBJ2-1; 9 bases fit TRBD2. From germline, CDR1 is MDHEN and CDR2 SYDVKM. This CDR3 has 14 residues. Germline trimming cut 6 bases from V and 8 bases from J; bases unmatched to any gene: 8. The CDR3 sequence: CASRSSGTIHEQFF. CDR3 in DNA: TGTGCCAGCAGGTCTAGCGGGACCATCCATGAGCAGTTCTTC.

This chain uses TRBV9 with TRBJ1-5; D perhaps matches TRBD1 (5 bases). The germline V gene encodes CDR1 SGDLS and CDR2 YYNGEE. The CDR3 covers 15 residues. V was cut by 2 bases and J by 4 bases, with 13 bases left in between. Here the CDR3 reads CASSVAGSPNQPQHF. CDR3 coding DNA: TGTGCCAGCAGCGTTGCAGGGTCCCCGAATCAGCCCCAGCATTTT.

The chain has TRBV19 and TRBJ2-1; 12 bases agree with TRBD2. The CDR3 sequence is 15 residues long. The V gene end was trimmed by 4 bases and the J gene end by 8 bases; junction bases not matched to a gene: 6. The germline V gene encodes CDR1 LNHDA and CDR2 SQIVND (reference sequence). The CDR3, as DNA: TGTGCCAGTAGTACGACTAGCGGGAGTCTAGATGAGCAGTTCTTC. Amino acids: CASSTTSGSLDEQFF. Together with reference TRBV19 and TRBJ2-1, the CDR3 gives the full variable domain: DGGITQSPKYLFRKEGQNVTLSCEQNLNHDAMYWYRQDPGQGLRLIYYSQIVNDFQKGDIAEGYSVSREKKESFPLTVTSAQKNPTAFYLCASSTTSGSLDEQFFGPGTRLTVL.

V usage is TRBV9 and J usage is TRBJ2-1, with D possibly TRBD1 on 5 matching bases. Germline CDR1 and CDR2: SGDLS and YYNGEE. CDR3 size: 15 residues. V shed 4 bases and J shed 2 bases, with 13 bases lying between them. CDR3 amino acids: CASSPSGPAYNEQFF. CDR3 bases: TGTGCCAGCAGCCCTTCAGGGCCAGCCTACAATGAGCAGTTCTTC.

The J gene is TRBJ1-2, the V gene TRBV14; D is undetermined. CDR1 SGHDN and CDR2 FVKESK come from the germline V gene. V lost 1 base and J 4 bases, leaving 10 bases between the germline ends. This CDR3 has 14 amino acids. The CDR3 region has the DNA TGTGCCAGCAGCCAAGTGGAGGCGGCCTATGGCTACACCTTC. Encoded protein: CASSQVEAAYGYTF. Together with reference TRBV14 and TRBJ1-2, the CDR3 gives the full variable domain: EAGVTQFPSHSVIEKGQTVTLRCDPISGHDNLYWYRRVMGKEIKFLLHFVKESKQDESGMPNNRFLAERTGGTYSTLKVQPAELEDSGVYFCASSQVEAAYGYTFGSGTRLTVV.